Listed here are 15 T cell receptor beta chains from one sample, sequenced in a study of T-cell reconstitution after alpha-beta-depleted transplantation in children. During its preparation, the TCRbeta library received unique molecular identifiers. TCRdb re-called the PCR reads through MiXCR, storing one row per CDR3 protein. The table shows some 300,000 distinct CDR3 sequences, with 9.5% to 13% occurring only once. The source material was PBMCs, sampled before TCRalphabeta/CD19-depleted stem cell transplant. These receptors were collected from a boy under two years old with acute myeloid leukemia, due to receive a stem cell transplant.

This clonotype was seen at least ten times. The chain couples TRBV5-6 to TRBJ2-5; TRBD1 might be the D (6 bases). Per germline, CDR1 SGHDT and CDR2 YYEEEE. The length of the CDR3 is 12 residues. The V gene lost 5 bases and the J gene lost 3 bases, with 8 bases spanning the gap. The CDR3 spells CASRYREETQYF. CDR3 coding DNA: TGTGCCAGCAGGTACAGGGAAGAGACCCAGTACTTC. The variable domain in full, with the rest retrieved from reference TRBV5-6 and TRBJ2-5, is DAGVTQSPTHLIKTRGQQVTLRCSPKSGHDTVSWYQQALGQGPQFIFQYYEEEERQRGNFPDRFSGHQFPNYSSELNVNALLLGDSALYLCASRYREETQYFGPGTRLLVL.

This clonotype came up many times. In DNA, the CDR3 is TGTGCCAGCCTTCTGTTCCAGGGGGCCCGCGTCCTAGGAATGAACACTGAAGCTTTCTTT. As protein: CASLLFQGARVLGMNTEAFF. The chain employs TRBV7-2 and TRBJ1-1; 8 nucleotides match TRBD1. The V gene's germline CDR1 is SGHTA and CDR2 FQGNSA. V gave up 8 bases and J gave up 0 bases; unmatched junction bases: 23. This CDR3 has 20 residues.

This clonotype appeared many times. The chain has TRBV7-8 and TRBJ2-7; 11 bases are a match to TRBD2. Per the germline V gene, CDR1 is SGHVS and CDR2 is FQNEAQ. With V trimmed by 5 bases and J by 2 bases, 11 bases remained unmatched. CDR3 length: 17 residues. DNA of the CDR3: TGTGCCAGCAGCCGCTCCCCCGGGACTAGCGGCCCCTACGAGCAGTACTTC. Translation: CASSRSPGTSGPYEQYF.

This clonotype showed up many times. The gene calls are TRBV7-3 and TRBJ2-5, with 8 bases that match TRBD1. V trimming: 3 bases; J trimming: 5 bases; junction bases outside the gene matches: 5. CDR1 and CDR2 (germline): SGHTA, FQGTGA. There are 14 residues in the CDR3. The CDR3 is CASSFDRGDETQYF. The DNA of the CDR3 is TGTGCCAGCAGCTTTGACAGGGGCGATGAGACCCAGTACTTC.

This clonotype was found many times. This sequence joins TRBV7-2 and TRBJ1-1, with D tentatively TRBD1 (5 bases). This CDR3 has 17 amino acids. The germline gives CDR1 SGHTA, CDR2 FQGNSA. V shed 4 bases and J shed 0 bases, with 18 bases lying between them. The CDR3 coding sequence is TGTGCCAGCAGCTCGAAAACAGGTCTGGGGGTGAACACTGAAGCTTTCTTT. Its protein is CASSSKTGLGVNTEAFF.

In this sample, this clonotype turned up many times. The rearrangement joins TRBV9 to TRBJ2-2; D possibly corresponds to TRBD2 (5 bases). The CDR3 extends over 12 amino acids. V lost 0 bases, J lost 9 bases, and 6 bases lay in between. In germline, CDR1 is SGDLS, CDR2 YYNGEE. The CDR3 protein is CASSVASRELFF. For the CDR3, the DNA is TGTGCCAGCAGCGTAGCTAGCAGGGAGCTGTTTTTT.

This clonotype was counted at least ten times. The chain couples TRBV6-1 to TRBJ2-7; D gene uncertain. V lost 4 bases to trimming and J lost 2 bases, with 9 bases between them. Germline V gene lookup returns CDR1 MNHNS and CDR2 SASEGT. The CDR3 is made up of 13 amino acids. In nucleotides, the CDR3 is TGTGCCAGCAGTGTCCACACCACCTACGAGCAGTACTTC. Protein product: CASSVHTTYEQYF.

The CDR3 loop reads CAISESSEQFF. The CDR3 DNA reads as TGTGCCATCAGTGAGTCCTCAGAGCAGTTCTTC. The chain recombines TRBV10-3 with TRBJ2-1, with no clear D. The CDR3 spans 11 residues. Trimming removed 0 bases from V and 10 bases from J, with 4 bases in between. Germline lookup yields CDR1 ENHRY and CDR2 SYGVKD.

This clonotype showed up many times. This rearrangement joins TRBV28 to TRBJ1-5, with TRBD1 matching over 8 bases. Unmatched junction bases numbered 5, after V lost 4 bases and J lost 6 bases. Germline CDR1 is MDHEN and CDR2 is SYDVKM. The CDR3 sequence is 14 residues long. The chain's CDR3 is CASSSGGFGQPQHF. As DNA, the CDR3 is TGTGCCAGCAGTTCAGGGGGCTTCGGTCAGCCCCAGCATTTT.

This clonotype was seen ten or more times. The rearrangement uses TRBV20-1 and TRBJ2-4, with D perhaps matching TRBD2 (6 bases). Trimming took 3 bases from V and 3 from J, leaving 15 bases between them. Germline CDR1 reads DFQATT; CDR2 reads SNEGSKA (reference sequence). The CDR3 extends over 15 amino acids. The CDR3 DNA follows: TGCAGTGCTAGGGGTAGCGGACGAATCAAAAACATTCAGTACTTC. Its protein is CSARGSGRIKNIQYF.

This clonotype showed up many times. This chain joins TRBV12-3 or TRBV12-4 and TRBJ2-2; maybe TRBD1 (6 bases). This CDR3 spans 14 amino acids. The V end lost 3 bases, the J end lost 7 bases, and 12 bases lay between the germline ends. The CDR3, as DNA: TGTGCCAGCAGTTTCGGGTTACAGGGCGGGGAGCTGTTTTTT. Protein: CASSFGLQGGELFF.

This CDR3 is CATGTANQPQHF. CDR3 bases: TGTGCCACCGGGACAGCCAATCAGCCCCAGCATTTT. The V and J genes are TRBV2 and TRBJ1-5; TRBD1 agrees at 7 bases. CDR1 is SNHLY, CDR2 FYNNEI, per germline. Trimming took 10 bases from V and 3 from J; bases not matched to a gene: 3. This CDR3 has 12 residues.

This clonotype has at least ten counts. V is TRBV4-2 and J is TRBJ1-4; D uncertain. Trimming left V 0 bases short and J 0 bases short, with 11 bases between. Germline assignment: CDR1 LGHNA and CDR2 YNFKEQ. The CDR3 sequence is 17 residues long. The CDR3 nucleotides are TGTGCCAGCAGCCAAGATCAGAGGAGTGCAACTAATGAAAAACTGTTTTTT. It encodes CASSQDQRSATNEKLFF.

Ten or more counts support this clonotype. The chain joins TRBV5-1 to TRBJ2-1, with 8 bases matching TRBD1. CDR3 length equals 16 residues. The germline V gene has CDR1 SGHRS and CDR2 YFSETQ. With 4 bases clipped from V and 4 bases from J, the junction kept 10 bases outside the gene matches. The CDR3 bases are TGCGCCAGCAGCCACGCCGGGACAGGTTATTACAATGAGCAGTTCTTC. It is translated as CASSHAGTGYYNEQFF. The full variable domain, completed using reference TRBV5-1 and TRBJ2-1, is KAGVTQTPRYLIKTRGQQVTLSCSPISGHRSVSWYQQTPGQGLQFLFEYFSETQRNKGNFPGRFSGRQFSNSRSEMNVSTLELGDSALYLCASSHAGTGYYNEQFFGPGTRLTVL.

A single count supports this clonotype. With a much larger clone just one base away, this may be a read error. V gene TRBV5-1 combines with J gene TRBJ2-7; no clear D gene. CDR1 and CDR2 from the germline V gene are SGHRS and YFSETQ. Trimming cost V 3 bases and J 2 bases, with 9 bases left between them. The CDR3 length is 13 residues. CDR3 nucleotide sequence: TGCGCCAGCAGCTCCGACAAGCCCTACGAGCAGTACTTC. This translates into CASSSDKPYEQYF.